This T cell receptor (beta chain) was recorded in a study of response to subunit inactivated influenza vaccine. TCRdb reprocessed the RT-PCR reads via MiXCR and lists one record per CDR3 protein. This repertoire shows about 700,000 distinct CDR3 sequences, approximately 15% found once; its top ten account for approximately 7%. This clonotype has only a few counts. Trimming at V came to 4 bases and at J to 5 bases, leaving 10 bases not matched to a gene. The CDR3 length is 15 residues. Germline CDR1 and CDR2: LGHNA and YSLEER. This specimen was PBMCs from blood, taken around 15 days before vaccination. The origin of this receptor is a middle-aged man who received an inactivated influenza vaccine. The chain recombines TRBV4-3 with TRBJ2-5; 7 bases are shared with TRBD2. CDR3 DNA: TGCGCCAGCAGCCCCGCTCAGGGAGGGCTGGAGACCCAGTACTTC. Its translation is CASSPAQGGLETQYF.